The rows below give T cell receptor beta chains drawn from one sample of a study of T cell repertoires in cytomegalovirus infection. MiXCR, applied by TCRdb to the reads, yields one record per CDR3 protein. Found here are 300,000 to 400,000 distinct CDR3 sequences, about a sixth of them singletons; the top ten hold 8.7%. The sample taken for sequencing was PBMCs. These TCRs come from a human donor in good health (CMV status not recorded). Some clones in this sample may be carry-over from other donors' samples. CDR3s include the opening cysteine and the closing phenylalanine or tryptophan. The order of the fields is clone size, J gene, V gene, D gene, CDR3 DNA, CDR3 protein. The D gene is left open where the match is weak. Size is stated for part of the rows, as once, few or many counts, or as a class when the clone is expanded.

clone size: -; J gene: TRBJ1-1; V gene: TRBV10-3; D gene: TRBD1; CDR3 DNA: TGTGCCATCAGCTTACCGGGACAGGGGAACACTGAAGCTTTCTTT; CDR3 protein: CAISLPGQGNTEAFF
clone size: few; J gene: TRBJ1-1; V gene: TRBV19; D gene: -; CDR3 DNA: TGTGCCAGTGCTTTCCTCGCGAACACTGAAGCTTTCTTT; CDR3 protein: CASAFLANTEAFF
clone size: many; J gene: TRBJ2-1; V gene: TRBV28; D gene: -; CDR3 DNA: TGTGCCAGCAGTTCTCGGGACACGAATGAGCAGTTCTTC; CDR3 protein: CASSSRDTNEQFF
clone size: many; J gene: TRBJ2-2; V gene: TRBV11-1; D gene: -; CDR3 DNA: TGTGCCAGCAGCAAGGTGGGCCAGTTGAACACCGGGGAGCTGTTTTTT; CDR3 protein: CASSKVGQLNTGELFF
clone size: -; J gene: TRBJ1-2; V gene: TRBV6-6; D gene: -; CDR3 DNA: TGTGCCAGCAGCGATAGCACAGTTAACTATGGCTACACCTTC; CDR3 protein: CASSDSTVNYGYTF
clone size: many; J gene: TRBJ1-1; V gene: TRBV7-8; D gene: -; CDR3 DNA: TGTGCCAGCAGCGCCACCCAGAACACTGAAGCTTTCTTT; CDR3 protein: CASSATQNTEAFF
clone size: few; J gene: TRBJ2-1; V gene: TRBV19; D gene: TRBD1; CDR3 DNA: TGTGCCAGTAGGGGGACAGAATACAATGAGCAGTTCTTC; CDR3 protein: CASRGTEYNEQFF
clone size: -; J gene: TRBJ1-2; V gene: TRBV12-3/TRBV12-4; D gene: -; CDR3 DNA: TGTGCCAGCAATGACGGGGCCGGATATGGCTACACCTTC; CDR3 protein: CASNDGAGYGYTF
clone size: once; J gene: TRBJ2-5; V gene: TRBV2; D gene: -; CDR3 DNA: TGTGCCAGCAGTACAGACAGAATCCAAGAGACCCAGTACTTC; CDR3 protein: CASSTDRIQETQYF
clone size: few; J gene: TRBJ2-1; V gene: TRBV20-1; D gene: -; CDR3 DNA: TGCAGTGCTAGAGCGAACTACAATGAGCAGTTCTTC; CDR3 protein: CSARANYNEQFF
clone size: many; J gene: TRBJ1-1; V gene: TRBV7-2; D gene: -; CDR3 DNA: TGTGCCAGCAGCTTAGCCCCTAGGGACACTGAAGCTTTCTTT; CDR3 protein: CASSLAPRDTEAFF
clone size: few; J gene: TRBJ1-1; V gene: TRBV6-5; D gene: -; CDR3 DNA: TGTGCCAGCAGTCCTCCCGCCGGTCACACTGAAGCTTTCTTT; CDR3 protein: CASSPPAGHTEAFF
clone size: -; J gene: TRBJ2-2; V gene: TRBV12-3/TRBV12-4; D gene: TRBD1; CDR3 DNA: TGTGCCAGCAGAGCCCGGACAGGGGAGACCGGGGAGCTGTTTTTT; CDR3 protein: CASRARTGETGELFF
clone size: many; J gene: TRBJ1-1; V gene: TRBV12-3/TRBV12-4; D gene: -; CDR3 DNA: TGTGCCAGCAGTTTAAGAGCGGTGAACACTGAAGCTTTCTTT; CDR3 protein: CASSLRAVNTEAFF
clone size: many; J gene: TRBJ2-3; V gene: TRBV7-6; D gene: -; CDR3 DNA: TGTGCCAGCAGCTTACAGCGGGCCCGCACAGATACGCAGTATTTT; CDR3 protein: CASSLQRARTDTQYF
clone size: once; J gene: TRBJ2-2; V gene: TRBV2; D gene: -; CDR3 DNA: TGTGCCAGGAAATGGGGGAGCACCGGGGAGCTGTTTTTT; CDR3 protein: CARKWGSTGELFF
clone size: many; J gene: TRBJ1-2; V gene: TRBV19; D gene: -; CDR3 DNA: TGTGCCAGTAGTATTAGGGGACCTTTCTATGGCTACACCTTC; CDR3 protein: CASSIRGPFYGYTF
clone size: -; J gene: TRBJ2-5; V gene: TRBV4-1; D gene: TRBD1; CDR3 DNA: TGCGCCAGCAGCCAAACCGGGACAGTTGAAGAGACCCAGTACTTC; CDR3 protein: CASSQTGTVEETQYF
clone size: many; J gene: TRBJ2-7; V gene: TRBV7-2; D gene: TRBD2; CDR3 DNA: TGTGCCAGCAGTTTCTCTAGCGGGAGTTACTACGAGCAGTACTTC; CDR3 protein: CASSFSSGSYYEQYF
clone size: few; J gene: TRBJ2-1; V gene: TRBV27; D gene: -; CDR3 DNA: TGTGCCAGCAGTTTATCGGGCAACTCCTACAATGAGCAGTTCTTC; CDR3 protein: CASSLSGNSYNEQFF